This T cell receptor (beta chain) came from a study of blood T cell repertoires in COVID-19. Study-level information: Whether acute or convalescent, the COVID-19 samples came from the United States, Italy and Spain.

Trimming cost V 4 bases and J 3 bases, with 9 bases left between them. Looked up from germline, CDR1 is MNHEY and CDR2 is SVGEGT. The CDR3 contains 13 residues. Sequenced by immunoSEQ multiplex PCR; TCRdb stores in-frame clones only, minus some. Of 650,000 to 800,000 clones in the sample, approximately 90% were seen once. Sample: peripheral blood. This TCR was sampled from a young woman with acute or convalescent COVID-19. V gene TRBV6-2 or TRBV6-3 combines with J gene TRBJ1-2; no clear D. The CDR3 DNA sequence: TGTGCCAGCAGTTCGTCGAACTACTATGGCTACACCTTC. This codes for CASSSSNYYGYTF.